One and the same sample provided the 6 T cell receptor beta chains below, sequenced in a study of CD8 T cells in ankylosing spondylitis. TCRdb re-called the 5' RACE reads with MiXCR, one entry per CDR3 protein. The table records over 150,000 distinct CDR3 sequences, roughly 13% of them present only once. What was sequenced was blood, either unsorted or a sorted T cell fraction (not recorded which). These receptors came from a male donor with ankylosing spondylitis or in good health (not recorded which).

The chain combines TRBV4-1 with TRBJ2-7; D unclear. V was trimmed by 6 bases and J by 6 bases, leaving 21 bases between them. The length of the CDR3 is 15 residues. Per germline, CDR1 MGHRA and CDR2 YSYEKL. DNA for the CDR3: TGCGCCAGCAGTCTGACCAGTTTAGGTGATCTCGAGCAGTACTTC. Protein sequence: CASSLTSLGDLEQYF.

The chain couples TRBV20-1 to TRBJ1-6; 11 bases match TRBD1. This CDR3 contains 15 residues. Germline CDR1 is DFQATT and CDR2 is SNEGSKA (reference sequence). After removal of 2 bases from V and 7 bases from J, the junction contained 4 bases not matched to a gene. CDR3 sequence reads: CSARWDRGMNSPLHF. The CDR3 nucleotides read TGCAGTGCTAGATGGGACAGGGGGATGAATTCACCCCTCCACTTT.

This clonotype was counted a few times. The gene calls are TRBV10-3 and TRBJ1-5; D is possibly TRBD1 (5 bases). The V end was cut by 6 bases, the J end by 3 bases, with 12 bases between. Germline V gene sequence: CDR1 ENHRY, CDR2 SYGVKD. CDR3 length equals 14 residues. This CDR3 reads CAISSDSYNQPQHF. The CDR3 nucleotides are TGTGCCATCAGCTCTGACAGCTACAATCAGCCCCAGCATTTT.

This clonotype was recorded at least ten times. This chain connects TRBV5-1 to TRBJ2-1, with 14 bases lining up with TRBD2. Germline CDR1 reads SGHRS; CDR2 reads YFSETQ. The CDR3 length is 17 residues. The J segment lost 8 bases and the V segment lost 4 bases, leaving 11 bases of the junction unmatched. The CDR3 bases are TGCGCCAGCAGCCAACCGCTGGGACTAGCGGGAGTCTATGAGCAGTTCTTC. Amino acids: CASSQPLGLAGVYEQFF.

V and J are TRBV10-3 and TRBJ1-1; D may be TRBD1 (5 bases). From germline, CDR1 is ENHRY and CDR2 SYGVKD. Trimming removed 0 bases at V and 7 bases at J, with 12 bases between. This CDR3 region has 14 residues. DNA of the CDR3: TGTGCCATCAGTGAGTCGGGCCAGGGATATGAAGCTTTCTTT. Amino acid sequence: CAISESGQGYEAFF.

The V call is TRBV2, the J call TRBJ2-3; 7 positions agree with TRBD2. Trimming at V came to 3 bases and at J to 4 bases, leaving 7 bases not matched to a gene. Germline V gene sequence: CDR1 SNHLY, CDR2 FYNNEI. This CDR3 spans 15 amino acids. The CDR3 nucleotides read TGTGCCAGCAGTGACGGGCGGGAGAACCCAGATACGCAGTATTTT. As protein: CASSDGRENPDTQYF.